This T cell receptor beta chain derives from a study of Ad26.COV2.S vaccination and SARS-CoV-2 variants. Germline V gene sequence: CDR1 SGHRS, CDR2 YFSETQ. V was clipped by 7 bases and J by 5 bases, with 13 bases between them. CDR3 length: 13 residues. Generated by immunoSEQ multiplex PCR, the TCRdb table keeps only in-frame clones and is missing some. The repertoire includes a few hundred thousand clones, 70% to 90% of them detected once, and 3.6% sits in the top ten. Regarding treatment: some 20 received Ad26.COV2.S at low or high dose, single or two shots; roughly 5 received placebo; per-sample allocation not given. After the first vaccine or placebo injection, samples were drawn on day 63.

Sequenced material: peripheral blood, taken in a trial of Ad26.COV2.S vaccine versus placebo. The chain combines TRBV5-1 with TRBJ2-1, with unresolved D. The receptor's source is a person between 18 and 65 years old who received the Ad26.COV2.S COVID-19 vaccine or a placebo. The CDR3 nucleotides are TGCGCCAGCTCCCTCGGTTCCCACAATGAGCAGTTCTTC. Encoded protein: CASSLGSHNEQFF.